What follows is one TCR beta chain and its context. Its antigen specificity is not known. No quality values exist for individual bases; no much larger clone is one base distant. Reading the label with the study, this specimen's time point is: baseline before first vaccination. The meaning of the sample's treatment or condition label: meningococcal conjugate vaccine given as trial control. The vaccinee samples were drawn from two UK trials, COV001 and COV002, one of which was a single-blind randomized controlled phase 2/3 trial testing AZD1222 (ChAdOx1 nCoV-19) in healthy adults. Trial participant PBMC samples were collected at day 0 and day 28 after the second dose for TCRbeta chain sequencing. Deletion took 3 bases off V and 2 bases off J, with a span of 13 bases between the germline ends. Based on the germline V gene, the CDR1 and CDR2 sequences are KGHDR and SFDVKD. From the cysteine through the phenylalanine, the CDR3 covers 16 amino acids. Here the CDR3 DNA is all that survives: 48 bases in frame from base 1.

The CDR3 regions of human TCRbeta chains were analyzed by immunosequencing. The authors' pipeline ran thus. TCRs in the repertoires were matched against a reference library of SARS-CoV-2-specific TCRs that had been generated with the MIRA antigen-specificity platform. Breadth was defined as the fraction of unique TCRs that were SARS-CoV-2-associated. Depth was defined as the fraction of total T cells that were SARS-CoV-2-associated. Using the MIRA data, each spike-specific TCR was mapped to the spike region that the TCR reacts to and placed in a CD4 or CD8 class. Log10-transformed breadth and depth values were compared by one-way ANOVA with Sidak's multiple comparisons tests. Imported from immuneACCESS, the table was reduced by TCRdb to in-frame sequences with V and J called. These copies leave out some clones; in studies compared against another copy, an unresolved V gene accounts for under half, and the cause of the remainder is not known. V, J and clone size are taken as reported in that table, and D and trimming were inferred from the DNA itself. In this sample the table shows under 150,000 clones, around nine tenths of which occur a single time. Approximately 2.9% of the sample is taken by the ten largest.

This sample is part of a study of T cell responses to AZD1222 COVID-19 vaccine (dated by TCRdb to about 2021). Study-wide context: TCR sequencing was performed for about 240 trial participants, of whom 207 were given two doses of AZD1222 and around 26 were given two doses of MenACWY control vaccine. Trial participants were enrolled by age into 18-55, 56-69 and 70-plus year subgroups, with roughly 150, 30 and 60 TCR-sequenced participants respectively. Broader findings and caveats from the paper: Participants were mostly white British and included more females than males, and it was suggested by the authors that clonal diversity may have been underestimated. Conclusions about previously exposed vaccinees are limited because only 6 or 7 AZD1222 recipients were SARS-CoV-2 seropositive at baseline. No day 14 peak-response samples were available, so repertoires were characterized only after the peak T cell response. CD4 TCRs associated with the vaccine covered the entire spike protein, and the dominant responses were in regions 160-218 and 743-854. Reportedly, close to half of the unique spike-specific TCRs recognized epitopes lying outside the regions that are mutated in the B.1.351 and B.1.1.7 variants. Spike-specific TCR breadth and depth rose significantly after two AZD1222 doses compared with day 0 and with MenACWY recipients. In the small 56-69-year group, the increase in depth fell short of significance, most likely because of low power.

Recombination linked TRBV24-1 to TRBJ1-5, with the D segment identity uncertain. This TCR came from an adult in good health. Sequencing was performed on peripheral blood, taken on day 0 of MenACWY control vaccination. The DNA sequence reads TGTGCCACCAGTGATGCCGATCGTGGGGGCAATCAGCCCCAGCATTTT. The translation is CATSDADRGGNQPQHF.